This TCR beta chain was identified in a study of CD8+CD57+ T cells in acquired aplastic anemia. Profiling that covered TCR beta VDJ and CDR3 relied on genomic DNA as its template. TCRdb processed the reads anew with MiXCR; each CDR3 protein has one entry. The sample yields some 200,000 distinct CDR3 sequences, under 55% seen once. Whoever was chosen for sequencing had shown CD8+CD57+ cell expansion by flow cytometry. This clonotype was obtained from a human donor with aplastic anemia. Sequenced sample: sorted CD4+, CD8+, or CD8+CD57+ T cells (not recorded which) from PBMCs.

The CDR3, as DNA: TGTGCCATCAGTCCGGGACAGGGGGGCGTCGAGCAGTACTTC. Translating it yields CAISPGQGGVEQYF. J is TRBJ2-7 and V is TRBV10-3, with 11 bases matching TRBD1. The germline V gene encodes CDR1 ENHRY and CDR2 SYGVKD. Trimming took 5 bases from V and 6 from J; bases not matched to a gene: 6. This CDR3 has 14 amino acids.